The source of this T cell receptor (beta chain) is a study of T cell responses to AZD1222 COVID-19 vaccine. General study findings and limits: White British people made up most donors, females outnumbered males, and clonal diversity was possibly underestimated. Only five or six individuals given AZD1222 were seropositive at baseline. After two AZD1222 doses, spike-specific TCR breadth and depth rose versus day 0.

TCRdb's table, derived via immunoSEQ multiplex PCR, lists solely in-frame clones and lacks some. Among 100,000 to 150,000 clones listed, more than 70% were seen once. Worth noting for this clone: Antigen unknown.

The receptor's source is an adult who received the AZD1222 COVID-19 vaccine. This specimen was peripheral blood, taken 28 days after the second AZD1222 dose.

This CDR3 reads CAVSASGNTIYF. The DNA for the CDR3 is TGTGCCGTAAGCGCCTCTGGAAACACCATATATTTT. This chain joins TRBV6-5 and TRBJ1-3; no firm D call. Trimming removed 11 bases at V and 0 bases at J, with 8 bases between. CDR1 is MNHEY, CDR2 SVGAGI, per germline. There are 12 residues in the CDR3.